This TCR beta chain emerged from a study (dated by TCRdb to the mid-2010s). General notes on the study: The study examined whether tumor-infiltrating Tregs in breast cancer are drawn from blood Tregs or arise in situ by conversion from other CD4+ T cell subsets.

Cells that were CD4+CD25+CD127-/low were isolated as Tregs. In a larger group of around 23 breast cancer patients, a single TRBV12-4/TRBJ1-2 rearrangement was sequenced in tumor Tregs and in blood Treg, naive and memory CD4+ cells. Tumor tissue and lymph nodes obtained by ipsilateral axillary dissection were perfused with PBS, cut into small pieces and digested using collagenase I and hyaluronidase. Sorted cell populations were confirmed by FACS to exceed 90% purity. The CDR3 holds 15 amino acids from the cysteine to the phenylalanine. Of all the DNA, just the CDR3 is kept, 45 bases in frame from base 1. Trimming leaves V shorter by 5 bases and J shorter by 6 bases, with the junction holding 10 bases beyond the gene matches. General conclusions and limits of the study: Tumor memory CD4+ T cell TCR gene usage clustered with blood and lymph node memory CD4+ cells and lymph node naive CD4+ cells. Tumor-infiltrating Treg TCR alpha and beta sequences overlapped most with tumor naive CD4+ T cells, then with blood naive CD4+ T cells. Rather than covering whole repertoires, validation in the larger cohort was restricted to a single TCR beta V-J rearrangement. Across the roughly 25 patients, roughly 12% of TRBV12-4/TRBJ1-2 sequences from tumor Tregs were shared with naive CD4+ cells, compared with under 2.2% shared with blood Tregs or memory cells.

This clonotype appeared a few times. The clone's antigen remains unknown. No clone much larger than this one lies a single base away; base qualities are absent. Library generation was performed with multiplex PCR. Instrument on record: Ion Torrent PGM. For the 23-patient analysis, adaptor-ligated barcode primers were used to amplify TRBV12-4/TRBJ1-2 clonotypes. TRBV12-4/TRBJ1-2 amplicons from the approximately 25-patient cohort were sequenced on the Ion Personal Genome Machine system. Concerning the study's data processing: For each of nine subset-tissue groups, sequencing data from the five patients were pooled, and the groups were then compared using unsupervised clustering of TCR gene usage. The Morisita-Horn index was used to calculate repertoire similarity, with shared sequences weighted by how much each contributed to each repertoire. TCRdb took the public reads, trimmed them with fastp at Q25, ran MiXCR for clone calling and kept in-frame beta chains. Merged by CDR3 protein, the rows form single entries marked with the most common genes and DNA. TCRdb assigned the V and J calls; the authors' analysis was not used. Recorded for this sample are 280 or so distinct CDR3 sequences; about 6.1% of them occurred a single time. Roughly 31% of the sample is held by the ten biggest clonotypes.

The TCR sequence derives from a female donor with breast cancer. The sequenced sample consisted of tumor-infiltrating Tregs sorted from the breast tumor. The rearranged chain carries TRBV12-3 or TRBV12-4 and TRBJ1-2, and 9 bases in between align with TRBD1. The CDR3 loop reads CASSVQSGTGNGYTF. The DNA sequence is as follows: TGTGCCAGCAGTGTACAATCCGGGACAGGGAATGGCTACACCTTC.